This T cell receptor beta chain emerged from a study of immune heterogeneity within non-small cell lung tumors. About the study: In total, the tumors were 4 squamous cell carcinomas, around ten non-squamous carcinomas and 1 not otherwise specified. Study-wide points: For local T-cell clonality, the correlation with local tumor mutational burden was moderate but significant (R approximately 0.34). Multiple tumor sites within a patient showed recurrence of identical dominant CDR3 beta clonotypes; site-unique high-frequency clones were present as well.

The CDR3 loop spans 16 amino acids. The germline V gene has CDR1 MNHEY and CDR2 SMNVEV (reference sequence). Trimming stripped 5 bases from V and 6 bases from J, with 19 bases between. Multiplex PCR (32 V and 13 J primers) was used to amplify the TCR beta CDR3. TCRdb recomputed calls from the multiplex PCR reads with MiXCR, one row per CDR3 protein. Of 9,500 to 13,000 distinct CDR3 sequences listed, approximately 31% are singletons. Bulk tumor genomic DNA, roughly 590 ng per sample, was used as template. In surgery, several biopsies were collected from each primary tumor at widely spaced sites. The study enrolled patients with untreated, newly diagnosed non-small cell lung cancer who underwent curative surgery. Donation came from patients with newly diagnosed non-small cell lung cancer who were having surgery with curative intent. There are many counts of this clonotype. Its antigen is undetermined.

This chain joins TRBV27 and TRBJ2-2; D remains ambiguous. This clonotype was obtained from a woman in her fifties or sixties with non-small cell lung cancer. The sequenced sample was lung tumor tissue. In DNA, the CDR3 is TGTGCCAGCAGTGCTTGGGGATCCTTAGCCGCCGGGGAGCTGTTTTTT. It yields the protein CASSAWGSLAAGELFF.